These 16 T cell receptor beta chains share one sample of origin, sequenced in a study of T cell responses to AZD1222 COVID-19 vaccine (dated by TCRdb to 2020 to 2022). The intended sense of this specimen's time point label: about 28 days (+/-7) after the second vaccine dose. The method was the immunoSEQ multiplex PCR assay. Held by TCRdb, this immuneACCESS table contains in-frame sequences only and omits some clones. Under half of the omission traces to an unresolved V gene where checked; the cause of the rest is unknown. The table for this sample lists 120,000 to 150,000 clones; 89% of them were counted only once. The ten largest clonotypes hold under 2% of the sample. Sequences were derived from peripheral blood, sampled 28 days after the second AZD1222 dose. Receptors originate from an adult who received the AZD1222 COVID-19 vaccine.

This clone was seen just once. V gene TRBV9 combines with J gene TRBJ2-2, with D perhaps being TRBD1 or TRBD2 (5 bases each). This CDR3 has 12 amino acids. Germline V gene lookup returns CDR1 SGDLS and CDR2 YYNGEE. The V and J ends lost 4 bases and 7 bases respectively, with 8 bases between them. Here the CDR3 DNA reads TGTGCCAGCAGCAGAGGGGTCGGGGAGCTGTTTTTT. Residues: CASSRGVGELFF. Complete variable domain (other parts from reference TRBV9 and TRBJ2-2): DSGVTQTPKHLITATGQRVTLRCSPRSGDLSVYWYQQSLDQGLQFLIQYYNGEERAKGNILERFSAQQFPDLHSELNLSSLELGDSALYFCASSRGVGELFFGEGSRLTVL.

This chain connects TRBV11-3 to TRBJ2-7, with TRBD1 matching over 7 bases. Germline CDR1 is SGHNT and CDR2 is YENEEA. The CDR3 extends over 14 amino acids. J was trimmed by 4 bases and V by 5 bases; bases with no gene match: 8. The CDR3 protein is CASSRSQGTYEQYF. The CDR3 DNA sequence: TGTGCCAGCAGCCGTTCACAGGGGACGTACGAGCAGTACTTC.

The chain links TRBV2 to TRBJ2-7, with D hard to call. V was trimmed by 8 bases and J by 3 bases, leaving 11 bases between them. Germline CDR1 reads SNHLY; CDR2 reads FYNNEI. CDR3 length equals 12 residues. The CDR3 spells CASSRSGYEQYF. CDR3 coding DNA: TGTGCCAGCTCACGATCGGGCTACGAGCAGTACTTC.

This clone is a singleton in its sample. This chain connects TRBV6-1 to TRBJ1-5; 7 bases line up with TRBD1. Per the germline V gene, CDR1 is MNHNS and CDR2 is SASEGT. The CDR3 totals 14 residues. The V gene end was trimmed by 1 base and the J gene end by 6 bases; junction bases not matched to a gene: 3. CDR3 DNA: TGTGCCAGCAGTGAAGGACAGGGAAGTCAGCCCCAGCATTTT. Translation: CASSEGQGSQPQHF.

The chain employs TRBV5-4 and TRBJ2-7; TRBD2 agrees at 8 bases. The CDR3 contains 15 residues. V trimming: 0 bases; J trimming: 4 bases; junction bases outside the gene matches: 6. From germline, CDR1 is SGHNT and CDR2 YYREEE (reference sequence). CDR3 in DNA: TGTGCCAGCAGCTTGGGGTCTAGCGGGTTGTACGAGCAGTACTTC. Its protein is CASSLGSSGLYEQYF.

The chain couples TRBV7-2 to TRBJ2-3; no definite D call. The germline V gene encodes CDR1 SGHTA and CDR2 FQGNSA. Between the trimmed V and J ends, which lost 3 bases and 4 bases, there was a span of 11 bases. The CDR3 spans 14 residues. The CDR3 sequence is CASSFLAGADTQYF. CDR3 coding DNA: TGTGCCAGCAGCTTTTTAGCAGGCGCAGATACGCAGTATTTT.

CDR3 DNA sequence: TGCGCCAGCAGCTCCCGGGACAACACTGAAGCTTTCTTT. Its protein product is CASSSRDNTEAFF. V usage is TRBV5-1 and J usage is TRBJ1-1, with a weak D call TRBD1 (5 bases). The CDR3 sequence is 13 residues long. The V end was cut by 3 bases, the J end by 2 bases, with 8 bases between. Germline loops: CDR1 SGHRS, CDR2 YFSETQ.

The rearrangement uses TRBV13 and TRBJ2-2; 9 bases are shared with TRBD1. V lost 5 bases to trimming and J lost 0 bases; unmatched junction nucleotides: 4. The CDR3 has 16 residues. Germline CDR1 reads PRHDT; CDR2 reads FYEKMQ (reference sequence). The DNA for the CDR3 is TGTGCCAGCAGCCCCAGACAGGGGGCGAACACCGGGGAGCTGTTTTTT. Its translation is CASSPRQGANTGELFF.

CDR3 sequence: CASSWGTSSYNEQFF. CDR3 sequence (DNA): TGTGCCAGCAGCTGGGGGACTAGCTCCTACAATGAGCAGTTCTTC. V and J are TRBV2 and TRBJ2-1; 8 bases match TRBD2. This CDR3 comprises 15 residues. Germline loops: CDR1 SNHLY, CDR2 FYNNEI. Trimming took 6 bases from V and 0 from J; bases not matched to a gene: 4.

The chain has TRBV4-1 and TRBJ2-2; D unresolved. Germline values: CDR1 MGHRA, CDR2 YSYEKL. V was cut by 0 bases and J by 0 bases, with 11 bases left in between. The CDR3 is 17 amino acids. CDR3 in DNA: TGCGCCAGCAGCCAAGATAAGGGCAGTTCGAACACCGGGGAGCTGTTTTTT. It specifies CASSQDKGSSNTGELFF.

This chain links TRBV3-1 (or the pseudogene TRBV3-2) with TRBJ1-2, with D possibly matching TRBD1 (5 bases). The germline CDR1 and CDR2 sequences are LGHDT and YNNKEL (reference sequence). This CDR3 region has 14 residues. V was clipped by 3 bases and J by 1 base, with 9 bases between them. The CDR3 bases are TGTGCCAGCAGCCAGTTACAGGATAACTATGGCTACACCTTC. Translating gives CASSQLQDNYGYTF.

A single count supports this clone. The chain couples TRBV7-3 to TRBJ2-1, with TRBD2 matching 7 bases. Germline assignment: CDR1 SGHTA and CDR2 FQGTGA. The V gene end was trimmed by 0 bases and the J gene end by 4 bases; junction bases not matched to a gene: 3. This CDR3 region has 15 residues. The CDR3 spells CASSLTLADYNEQFF. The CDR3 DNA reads TGTGCCAGCAGCTTAACGCTAGCGGATTACAATGAGCAGTTCTTC.

For the CDR3, the DNA is TGTGCCAGCAGTGCCTCGTTGGACCGAGTGTCTGGAAACACCATATATTTT. Translation: CASSASLDRVSGNTIYF. The gene calls are TRBV6-1 and TRBJ1-3; D not certain. Trimming left V 4 bases short and J 1 base short, with 17 bases between. Germline-derived CDR1 and CDR2 are MNHNS and SASEGT. The CDR3 length is 17 residues.

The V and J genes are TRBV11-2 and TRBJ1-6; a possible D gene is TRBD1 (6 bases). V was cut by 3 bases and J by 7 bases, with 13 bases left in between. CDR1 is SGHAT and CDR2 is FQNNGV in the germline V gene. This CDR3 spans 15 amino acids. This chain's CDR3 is CASSFEGGVNSPLHF. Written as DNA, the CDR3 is TGTGCCAGCAGCTTCGAGGGGGGGGTGAATTCACCCCTCCACTTT.

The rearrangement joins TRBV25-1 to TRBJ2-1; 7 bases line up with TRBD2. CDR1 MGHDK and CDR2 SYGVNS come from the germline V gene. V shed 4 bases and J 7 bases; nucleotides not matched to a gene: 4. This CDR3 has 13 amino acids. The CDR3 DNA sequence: TGTGCCAGCAGTGCGACTAGCTATAATGAGCAGTTCTTC. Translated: CASSATSYNEQFF.

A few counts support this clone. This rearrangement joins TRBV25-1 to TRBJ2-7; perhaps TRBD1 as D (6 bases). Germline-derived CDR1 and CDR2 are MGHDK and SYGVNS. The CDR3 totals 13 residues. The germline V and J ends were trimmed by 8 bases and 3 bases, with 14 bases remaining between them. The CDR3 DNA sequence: TGTGCCAGCGGCCGAACAGGGAGCTACGAGCAGTACTTC. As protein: CASGRTGSYEQYF.